This T cell receptor (beta chain) was sequenced during a study of T cells in Graves' hyperthyroidism and ophthalmopathy. TCR beta CDR3 regions were amplified from RNA transcripts. HTBI primers were employed in a first-round RT-PCR of the TCR CDR3. TCRdb re-called the multiplex PCR reads with MiXCR, one entry per CDR3 protein. The sample consists of hundreds of thousands of distinct CDR3 sequences, roughly 15% of them appearing once. This clonotype was observed many times. Its target is unknown. This CDR3 region has 16 residues. CDR1 SNHLY and CDR2 FYNNEI come from the germline V gene. V lost 0 bases and J lost 5; bases outside the gene matches: 10. Overall study results and limits: Researchers found most expanded thyroid clonotypes above 0.001 in blood as well.

This rearrangement joins TRBV2 to TRBJ2-7; 7 bases map to TRBD1. The sequence was collected from a middle-aged woman with Graves' ophthalmopathy. The sequencing sample was made of blood. The CDR3 DNA follows: TGTGCCAGCAGTGAAGCTTTGAGGGGGCGCGACCACGAGCAGTACTTC. Amino acids: CASSEALRGRDHEQYF. The full variable domain, rest sourced from reference TRBV2 and TRBJ2-7, is EPEVTQTPSHQVTQMGQEVILRCVPISNHLYFYWYRQILGQKVEFLVSFYNNEISEKSEIFDDQFSVERPDGSNFTLKIRSTKLEDSAMYFCASSEALRGRDHEQYFGPGTRLTVT.